This TCR beta chain was recorded in a study of radiation and T cells in renal cell carcinoma. Turning to the study itself: Nephrectomy followed 15 Gy stereotactic body radiation by 4 weeks.

Time point noted: baseline pretreatment blood. The treatment: 15 Gy SBRT to primary tumor, nephrectomy 4 weeks later. Blood was sampled at baseline, 2 weeks and 4 weeks after SBRT. The patient's renal cell carcinoma had clear cell pathology. The assay was immunoSEQ multiplex PCR, and TCRdb's table has in-frame clones only and misses some. Here the sample spans about 91,000 clones, about four fifths being singletons. This CDR3 comprises 11 residues. Germline V gene lookup returns CDR1 SGHTA and CDR2 FQGNSA. V lost 6 bases and J lost 4, with 7 bases in between. The sample here was blood, taken from a patient whose treatment included radiotherapy and nephrectomy. The receptor was isolated from a man aged 55-75 years with renal cell carcinoma. The V and J genes are TRBV7-2 and TRBJ2-7; D not certain. The CDR3 spells CASSSAYEQYF. The CDR3 DNA follows: TGTGCCAGCAGTTCGGCTTACGAGCAGTACTTC.